These T cell receptor beta chains were read from a single sample in a study of a mutant IDH1 vaccine in newly diagnosed glioma. Libraries were prepared by immunoSEQ multiplex PCR; TCRdb keeps only in-frame clonotypes and omits some of them. There are over 95,000 clones in the sample; roughly nine tenths occur only once, and 0.5% to 0.65% lies in the top ten. The antigens these receptors bind are not known. This sample comprised PBMCs, obtained from a glioma patient whose treatment included an IDH1 peptide vaccine. The receptor source for this set is a woman aged 45-65 years with glioma. The CDR3 runs from the conserved cysteine through the conserved F or W. D genes are given only for firm matches. Clone size is given for some rows only: seen once, a few or many times, or a class if the clone is expanded.

clone size: -; V gene: TRBV6-6; D gene: -; J gene: TRBJ2-2; CDR3 protein: CASSYSTDTGELFF; CDR3 DNA: TGTGCCAGCAGTTACTCGACGGACACCGGGGAGCTGTTTTTT
clone size: -; V gene: TRBV7-9; D gene: TRBD1; J gene: TRBJ2-6; CDR3 protein: CASSFGTGSGANVLTF; CDR3 DNA: TGTGCCAGCAGCTTCGGGACAGGGTCTGGGGCCAACGTCCTGACTTTC
clone size: -; V gene: TRBV4-2; D gene: TRBD2; J gene: TRBJ2-7; CDR3 protein: CASSQPSGTSYEQYF; CDR3 DNA: TGTGCCAGCAGCCAACCTAGCGGGACCTCCTACGAGCAGTACTTC
clone size: -; V gene: TRBV30; D gene: TRBD1; J gene: TRBJ2-2; CDR3 protein: CAWRGRGLTGELFF; CDR3 DNA: TGTGCCTGGAGAGGTAGGGGGCTCACCGGGGAGCTGTTTTTT
clone size: -; V gene: TRBV4-2; D gene: -; J gene: TRBJ1-5; CDR3 protein: CASSQEWQPDQPQHF; CDR3 DNA: TGTGCCAGCAGCCAAGAGTGGCAGCCTGATCAGCCCCAGCATTTT
clone size: -; V gene: TRBV9; D gene: -; J gene: TRBJ2-3; CDR3 protein: CASSPPFGGSTDTQYF; CDR3 DNA: TGTGCCAGCAGCCCCCCCTTCGGGGGTAGCACAGATACGCAGTATTTT
clone size: once; V gene: TRBV5-4; D gene: -; J gene: TRBJ2-1; CDR3 protein: CASSLDVSGRWNEQFF; CDR3 DNA: TGTGCCAGCAGCTTGGACGTGTCAGGTCGCTGGAATGAGCAGTTCTTC
clone size: -; V gene: TRBV11-2; D gene: -; J gene: TRBJ2-7; CDR3 protein: CASSLAQGYRYEQYF; CDR3 DNA: TGTGCCAGCAGCTTAGCGCAGGGGTACCGCTACGAGCAGTACTTC
clone size: -; V gene: TRBV6-5; D gene: -; J gene: TRBJ1-1; CDR3 protein: CASSPDTPTEAFF; CDR3 DNA: TGTGCCAGCAGTCCGGACACCCCCACTGAAGCTTTCTTT
clone size: once; V gene: TRBV5-1; D gene: TRBD1; J gene: TRBJ2-1; CDR3 protein: CASSFLQGEGNEQFF; CDR3 DNA: TGCGCCAGCAGCTTCCTGCAGGGGGAAGGCAATGAGCAGTTCTTC
clone size: -; V gene: TRBV21-1; D gene: -; J gene: TRBJ1-5; CDR3 protein: CASSKSRTDQRDQPQHF; CDR3 DNA: TGTGCCAGCAGCAAATCCCGGACTGACCAGAGGGATCAGCCCCAGCATTTT
clone size: -; V gene: TRBV28; D gene: -; J gene: TRBJ2-7; CDR3 protein: CASSIFYGSSVSSYEQYF; CDR3 DNA: TGTGCCAGCAGTATATTTTACGGCTCTAGCGTAAGCTCCTACGAGCAGTACTTC
clone size: -; V gene: TRBV2; D gene: -; J gene: TRBJ2-7; CDR3 protein: CASIGEWGKQYF; CDR3 DNA: TGTGCCAGCATCGGTGAATGGGGTAAGCAGTACTTC
clone size: -; V gene: TRBV5-1; D gene: TRBD2; J gene: TRBJ2-1; CDR3 protein: CASSNSSGSIHNEQFF; CDR3 DNA: TGCGCCAGCAGCAATTCTAGCGGGAGCATCCACAATGAGCAGTTCTTC
clone size: -; V gene: TRBV21-1; D gene: -; J gene: TRBJ1-2; CDR3 protein: CASSLWVGYGYTF; CDR3 DNA: TGTGCCAGCAGCCTATGGGTGGGCTATGGCTACACCTTC
clone size: -; V gene: TRBV2; D gene: -; J gene: TRBJ2-7; CDR3 protein: CASSERQRLHEQYF; CDR3 DNA: TGTGCCAGCAGTGAAAGACAAAGGCTTCACGAGCAGTACTTC
clone size: -; V gene: TRBV2; D gene: TRBD1; J gene: TRBJ1-4; CDR3 protein: CASSELQGKGEKLFF; CDR3 DNA: TGTGCCAGCAGTGAACTACAGGGGAAGGGTGAAAAACTGTTTTTT
clone size: once; V gene: TRBV9; D gene: TRBD1; J gene: TRBJ2-7; CDR3 protein: CASSVGGGQVHEQYF; CDR3 DNA: TGTGCCAGCAGCGTAGGAGGGGGACAGGTCCACGAGCAGTACTTC
clone size: once; V gene: TRBV9; D gene: -; J gene: TRBJ2-7; CDR3 protein: CASSPRDAPLGQYF; CDR3 DNA: TGTGCCAGCAGCCCCCGGGATGCCCCTCTGGGGCAGTACTTC
clone size: once; V gene: TRBV25-1; D gene: -; J gene: TRBJ2-5; CDR3 protein: CASSDPLSQETQYF; CDR3 DNA: TGTGCCAGCAGTGACCCCCTTTCCCAAGAGACCCAGTACTTC
clone size: -; V gene: TRBV5-5; D gene: -; J gene: TRBJ2-7; CDR3 protein: CASSLVGVEQYF; CDR3 DNA: TGTGCCAGCAGCTTGGTAGGGGTCGAGCAGTACTTC
clone size: once; V gene: TRBV5-1; D gene: TRBD1; J gene: TRBJ2-3; CDR3 protein: CASSLGQGRTDTQYF; CDR3 DNA: TGCGCCAGCAGCTTGGGACAGGGACGCACAGATACGCAGTATTTT
clone size: -; V gene: TRBV7-9; D gene: TRBD2; J gene: TRBJ2-7; CDR3 protein: CASSVGLAGRGHEQYF; CDR3 DNA: TGTGCCAGCAGCGTGGGACTAGCGGGGCGGGGACACGAGCAGTACTTC
clone size: -; V gene: TRBV27; D gene: TRBD1; J gene: TRBJ1-6; CDR3 protein: CASNTPRDRGSPLHF; CDR3 DNA: TGTGCCAGCAATACACCTCGGGACAGAGGATCACCCCTCCACTTT
clone size: -; V gene: TRBV6-1; D gene: -; J gene: TRBJ2-7; CDR3 protein: CASSEELGPYEQYF; CDR3 DNA: TGTGCCAGCAGTGAAGAGTTGGGGCCCTACGAGCAGTACTTC
clone size: -; V gene: TRBV19; D gene: TRBD1; J gene: TRBJ2-7; CDR3 protein: CASSSRDRGTYEQYF; CDR3 DNA: TGTGCCAGTAGTAGCCGGGACAGGGGCACCTACGAGCAGTACTTC
clone size: -; V gene: TRBV6-5; D gene: -; J gene: TRBJ1-2; CDR3 protein: CASSSTEPHYGYTF; CDR3 DNA: TGTGCCAGCAGCTCAACAGAACCCCACTATGGCTACACCTTC
clone size: -; V gene: TRBV5-1; D gene: TRBD2; J gene: TRBJ2-7; CDR3 protein: CASSLSAGTSALYEQYF; CDR3 DNA: TGCGCCAGCAGCTTGTCCGCGGGGACTAGCGCACTCTACGAGCAGTACTTC
clone size: -; V gene: TRBV18; D gene: -; J gene: TRBJ1-5; CDR3 protein: CASSQGRDQPQHF; CDR3 DNA: TGTGCCAGCTCACAGGGGCGGGATCAGCCCCAGCATTTT
clone size: once; V gene: TRBV19; D gene: TRBD1; J gene: TRBJ2-5; CDR3 protein: CASSAGTEETQYF; CDR3 DNA: TGTGCCAGTAGTGCCGGGACAGAAGAGACCCAGTACTTC
clone size: -; V gene: TRBV9; D gene: -; J gene: TRBJ1-5; CDR3 protein: CASSLTEGGQPQHF; CDR3 DNA: TGTGCCAGCAGCCTGACGGAGGGCGGGCAGCCCCAGCATTTT
clone size: -; V gene: TRBV28; D gene: -; J gene: TRBJ1-5; CDR3 protein: CASSSGVLSGNQPQHF; CDR3 DNA: TGTGCCAGCAGTTCGGGCGTACTAAGTGGCAATCAGCCCCAGCATTTT
clone size: -; V gene: TRBV7-8; D gene: TRBD1; J gene: TRBJ2-3; CDR3 protein: CASSIRTGSTDTQYF; CDR3 DNA: TGTGCCAGCAGCATACGGACAGGGAGCACAGATACGCAGTATTTT
clone size: -; V gene: TRBV7-2; D gene: -; J gene: TRBJ1-3; CDR3 protein: CAASGLSGNTIYF; CDR3 DNA: TGTGCAGCGTCAGGGTTATCTGGAAACACCATATATTTT
clone size: -; V gene: TRBV18; D gene: -; J gene: TRBJ1-1; CDR3 protein: CASSEQGQNTEAFF; CDR3 DNA: TGTGCCAGCTCGGAGCAGGGGCAAAACACTGAAGCTTTCTTT
clone size: -; V gene: TRBV4-2; D gene: -; J gene: TRBJ2-3; CDR3 protein: CASSQDGGTDTQYF; CDR3 DNA: TGTGCCAGCAGCCAAGATGGGGGCACAGATACGCAGTATTTT
clone size: few; V gene: TRBV5-1; D gene: -; J gene: TRBJ2-1; CDR3 protein: CASSRGGTHYNEQFF; CDR3 DNA: TGCGCCAGCAGCCGCGGTGGGACCCATTACAATGAGCAGTTCTTC
clone size: -; V gene: TRBV7-6; D gene: TRBD2; J gene: TRBJ2-7; CDR3 protein: CASSLTTSGTYEQYF; CDR3 DNA: TGTGCCAGCAGCTTAACGACTAGCGGGACCTACGAGCAGTACTTC
clone size: -; V gene: TRBV2; D gene: TRBD2; J gene: TRBJ2-5; CDR3 protein: CASRALAGGGGETQYF; CDR3 DNA: TGTGCCAGCAGAGCACTAGCGGGAGGGGGAGGAGAGACCCAGTACTTC
clone size: -; V gene: TRBV15; D gene: TRBD2; J gene: TRBJ2-7; CDR3 protein: CATSRRRIAGGSYEQYF; CDR3 DNA: TGTGCCACCAGCAGGCGGAGAATAGCGGGAGGATCCTACGAGCAGTACTTC
clone size: once; V gene: TRBV5-6; D gene: -; J gene: TRBJ1-2; CDR3 protein: CASSASQGYTF; CDR3 DNA: TGTGCCAGCAGCGCCTCACAGGGCTACACCTTC
clone size: -; V gene: TRBV28; D gene: -; J gene: TRBJ1-3; CDR3 protein: CASSPDPIRNTIYF; CDR3 DNA: TGTGCCAGCAGTCCCGACCCTATTAGAAACACCATATATTTT
clone size: -; V gene: TRBV6-5; D gene: -; J gene: TRBJ1-1; CDR3 protein: CASSYSRTEAFF; CDR3 DNA: TGTGCCAGCAGTTACAGCCGGACTGAAGCTTTCTTT
clone size: once; V gene: TRBV14; D gene: -; J gene: TRBJ2-7; CDR3 protein: CASSQGYEQYF; CDR3 DNA: TGTGCCAGCAGCCAAGGTTACGAGCAGTACTTC